The 15 T cell receptor beta chains below all came from one sample that was sequenced in a study of blood T cells in healthy people across ages (dated by TCRdb to between 2014 and 2017). The library was prepared using 5' RACE. The sequencer was an Illumina HiSeq 2500. A second 7 to 11 cycle PCR used a sample-barcoded 5' primer and a J-beta primer mix. TCRdb reanalyzed the raw reads on its own, using fastp at Q25 for trimming and MiXCR for clone calling, and kept in-frame beta chains. Every distinct CDR3 protein forms one entry, paired with its most common genes and DNA. The sample has around 690,000 distinct CDR3 sequences on record, roughly 53% of them singletons. Together, the top ten hold over 30% of the sample. The sequencing input was blood. These receptor sequences come from a man aged 60-69 years in good health.

The rearrangement uses TRBV28 and TRBJ2-2, with 8 bases matching TRBD2. CDR3 length equals 15 residues. Germline V gene lookup returns CDR1 MDHEN and CDR2 SYDVKM. The junction had 3 bases not matched to a gene; V was cut back by 6 bases and J by 0 bases. The chain's CDR3 is CASRTGGANTGELFF. CDR3 bases: TGTGCCAGCAGAACCGGGGGGGCGAACACCGGGGAGCTGTTTTTT.

This chain joins TRBV28 and TRBJ1-2; D possibly corresponds to TRBD1 (6 bases). CDR1 is MDHEN, CDR2 SYDVKM, per germline. The V gene lost 1 base and the J gene lost 4 bases, with 10 bases spanning the gap. This CDR3 is built from 14 residues. The CDR3 here is CASSLFQGSYGYTF. The DNA of the CDR3 is TGTGCCAGCAGTTTATTTCAGGGGAGCTATGGCTACACCTTC.

The chain combines TRBV10-2 with TRBJ2-3; TRBD2 matches at 8 bases. V lost 9 bases to trimming and J lost 5 bases; unmatched junction nucleotides: 10. Germline V CDR1 and CDR2: WSHSY, SAAADI. The CDR3 contains 14 residues. Written as DNA, the CDR3 is TGCGCCAGTGAGGGGCGGGGGGAGGGAGATACGCAGTATTTT. Amino acid sequence: CASEGRGEGDTQYF.

The chain couples TRBV6-2 or TRBV6-3 to TRBJ2-3, with unresolved D. Germline assignment: CDR1 MNHEY and CDR2 SVGEGT. The length of the CDR3 is 12 residues. The V end was cut by 7 bases, the J end by 3 bases, with 8 bases between. The CDR3 nucleotides read TGTGCCAGCAACTTCGGGACAGATACGCAGTATTTT. Translation: CASNFGTDTQYF.

This chain's CDR3 is CASSMAGGSYNEQFF. In DNA form, the CDR3 reads TGTGCCAGTAGTATGGCGGGGGGCTCCTACAATGAGCAGTTCTTC. The chain joins TRBV19 to TRBJ2-1; TRBD2 matches at 8 bases. CDR3 size: 15 residues. Unmatched junction bases numbered 1, after V lost 3 bases and J lost 0 bases. Germline V gene lookup returns CDR1 LNHDA and CDR2 SQIVND (reference sequence).

The table lists this clonotype with a few counts. This chain uses TRBV4-1 with TRBJ2-1; tentative D call: TRBD2 (6 bases). The CDR3 contains 15 residues. The V gene lost 1 base and the J gene lost 4 bases, with 11 bases spanning the gap. Germline lookup yields CDR1 MGHRA and CDR2 YSYEKL. CDR3 protein: CASSQGVADYNEQFF. The CDR3 DNA reads as TGCGCCAGCAGCCAAGGGGTAGCGGATTACAATGAGCAGTTCTTC.

This sequence joins TRBV6-6 and TRBJ2-1; no clear D gene. CDR1 is MNHNY and CDR2 is SVGAGI in the germline V gene (reference sequence). V lost 4 bases and J 10 bases, leaving 8 bases between the germline ends. There are 11 residues in the CDR3. CDR3 region: CASSWDGEQFF. CDR3 nucleotides: TGTGCCAGCAGTTGGGATGGCGAGCAGTTCTTC.

Comments on this clonotype: One end of the junction fails to match germline, which may point to a read error. The chain is built from TRBV12-3 or TRBV12-4 and TRBJ1-2, with 9 bases matching TRBD1. The CDR3 sequence is 14 residues long. The CDR3, as DNA: TGTGCCAGCAGTCCAGGACAGGGGAACTCTGGCTACACCTTC. Protein: CASSPGQGNSGYTF.

The chain employs TRBV18 and TRBJ2-5; D remains ambiguous. Looked up from germline, CDR1 is KGHSH and CDR2 is LQKENI. This CDR3 region has 12 residues. V lost 7 bases and J lost 11, with 17 bases in between. The CDR3 nucleotides are TGTGCCAGCTTCACCAGTGGGAATGAGCAGTACTTC. Protein: CASFTSGNEQYF.

The V gene is TRBV29-1, the J gene TRBJ2-1; perhaps TRBD1 as D (5 bases). The V end was cut by 8 bases, the J end by 4 bases, with 15 bases between. The germline V gene has CDR1 SQVTM and CDR2 ANQGSEA. The CDR3 has 13 amino acids. This CDR3 reads CSWGFGQYNEQFF. As DNA, the CDR3 is TGCAGCTGGGGCTTCGGGCAGTACAATGAGCAGTTCTTC.

This clonotype was seen once. The chain uses TRBV20-1 and TRBJ2-7; 8 bases match TRBD2. J was trimmed by 0 bases and V by 1 base; bases with no gene match: 5. CDR3 length: 15 residues. Germline values: CDR1 DFQATT, CDR2 SNEGSKA (reference sequence). The CDR3 bases are TGCAGTGCTAGAGCGGGCGGGGGGACCTCCTACGAGCAGTACTTC. It translates to CSARAGGGTSYEQYF.

This rearrangement joins TRBV4-2 to TRBJ1-6, with D uncertain. Germline V lookup: CDR1 LGHNA, CDR2 YNFKEQ. Trimming removed 1 base at V and 7 bases at J, with 17 bases between. The CDR3 is 17 amino acids. For the CDR3, the DNA is TGTGCCAGCAGCCAAGTGGGAGGGTCAAGTAAAAATTCACCCCTCCACTTT. Translating gives CASSQVGGSSKNSPLHF.

This chain uses TRBV11-2 with TRBJ2-1; D may be TRBD2 (7 bases). Trimming removed 1 base at V and 8 bases at J, with 18 bases between. Germline V lookup: CDR1 SGHAT, CDR2 FQNNGV. This CDR3 contains 16 residues. The CDR3 is CASSLGSGGPWDEQFF. In DNA, the CDR3 is TGTGCCAGCAGCTTAGGCTCGGGGGGCCCTTGGGATGAGCAGTTCTTC. Full variable domain (rest looked up from reference TRBV11-2 and TRBJ2-1): EAGVAQSPRYKIIEKRQSVAFWCNPISGHATLYWYQQILGQGPKLLIQFQNNGVVDDSQLPKDRFSAERLKGVDSTLKIQPAKLEDSAVYLCASSLGSGGPWDEQFFGPGTRLTVL.

The J gene is TRBJ2-3, the V gene TRBV6-5, with a possible D match to TRBD1 (6 bases). Per germline, CDR1 MNHEY and CDR2 SVGAGI. Deletions cut 8 bases from V and 5 bases from J, with 14 bases between. The CDR3 totals 13 residues. The CDR3 here is CASRRLGQDTQYF. The DNA of the CDR3 is TGTGCCAGCCGCCGACTGGGACAAGATACGCAGTATTTT.

The chain links TRBV11-3 to TRBJ2-1; D perhaps matches TRBD2 (6 bases). V lost 4 bases and J lost 7, with 11 bases in between. Per germline, CDR1 SGHNT and CDR2 YENEEA. There are 13 residues in the CDR3. The CDR3 DNA is TGTGCCAGCAGCTCGGGCAGCGGGAATGAGCAGTTCTTC. It is translated as CASSSGSGNEQFF.